These T cell receptor beta chains were read from a single sample in a study of blood T cell repertoires in COVID-19. TCRdb's copy holds only in-frame clones and misses some; the assay was immunoSEQ multiplex PCR. The sample has about 170,000 clones, around 87% seen once. Input material: peripheral blood. The receptors were sampled from a woman of 80 years or more in a cohort sampled during active or convalescent COVID-19. Each CDR3 is given with its conserved first and last residue. The D gene is left open where the match is weak. Clone size, where shown, is once, few, many, or a class for clones that have expanded.

size: NA; D: NA; V: TRBV10-2; J: TRBJ2-2; DNA: TGCGCCAGCATGGGGGCTCCGAACACCGGGGAGCTGTTTTTT; CDR3: CASMGAPNTGELFF
size: NA; D: TRBD2; V: TRBV6-5; J: TRBJ2-3; DNA: TGTGCCAGCAGACCCCTAGCGGGCACAGATACGCAGTATTTT; CDR3: CASRPLAGTDTQYF
size: few; D: NA; V: TRBV10-2; J: TRBJ2-7; DNA: TGCGCCAGCAGTGTGCCAGGGAAGAACGAGCAGTACTTC; CDR3: CASSVPGKNEQYF
size: NA; D: NA; V: TRBV5-1; J: TRBJ2-6; DNA: TGCGCCAGCAGCCCGCAACAGCTCGGTATAGCTGGGGCCAACGTCCTGACTTTC; CDR3: CASSPQQLGIAGANVLTF
size: many; D: NA; V: TRBV4-1; J: TRBJ1-6; DNA: TGCGCCAGCAGCCAAAGGTTAATCCATGGCAGGCAAGATTCACCCCTCCACTTT; CDR3: CASSQRLIHGRQDSPLHF
size: NA; D: NA; V: TRBV6-4; J: TRBJ2-3; DNA: TGTGCCAGCAGTGACTCGGGCGGGGAGGATACGCAGTATTTT; CDR3: CASSDSGGEDTQYF
size: NA; D: NA; V: TRBV7-6; J: TRBJ2-6; DNA: TGTGCCAGCAGCCAAATAGGGGGAACTGGGGCCAACGTCCTGACTTTC; CDR3: CASSQIGGTGANVLTF
size: NA; D: NA; V: TRBV7-9; J: TRBJ1-2; DNA: TGTGCCAGCAGCACCGCGGGAGGGAGCAACTATGGCTACACCTTC; CDR3: CASSTAGGSNYGYTF
size: NA; D: TRBD1; V: TRBV3-1/TRBV3-2; J: TRBJ2-1; DNA: TGTGCCAGCAGCCAAGCGGGACAGGGCCCCAATGAGCAGTTCTTC; CDR3: CASSQAGQGPNEQFF
size: NA; D: NA; V: TRBV27; J: TRBJ1-6; DNA: TGTGCCAGCAGTTTGGACAACAAAATAGGCCTGACACCCCTCCACTTT; CDR3: CASSLDNKIGLTPLHF
size: NA; D: TRBD1; V: TRBV10-3; J: TRBJ2-1; DNA: TGTGCCATCAGTGGGGGGACAGCCTACAATGAGCAGTTCTTC; CDR3: CAISGGTAYNEQFF
size: NA; D: TRBD2; V: TRBV27; J: TRBJ2-3; DNA: TGTGCCAGCAGTAGGCCCTCGGGACTACTCACAGATACGCAGTATTTT; CDR3: CASSRPSGLLTDTQYF
size: NA; D: NA; V: TRBV6-6; J: TRBJ1-5; DNA: TGTGCCAGCAGGGACACTGATAGCAATCAGCCCCAGCATTTT; CDR3: CASRDTDSNQPQHF
size: few; D: TRBD1; V: TRBV7-6; J: TRBJ2-2; DNA: TGTGCCAGCAGGTCCCAGGGGGCGAACACCGGGGAGCTGTTTTTT; CDR3: CASRSQGANTGELFF
size: NA; D: NA; V: TRBV7-2; J: TRBJ1-5; DNA: TGTGCCAGCAGCTTAGCGGGGACAAATAGCAATCAGCCCCAGCATTTT; CDR3: CASSLAGTNSNQPQHF
size: NA; D: NA; V: TRBV6-5; J: TRBJ2-1; DNA: TGTGCCAGCATCTTTAAACCTAGCTCCTACAATGAGCAGTTCTTC; CDR3: CASIFKPSSYNEQFF
size: once; D: NA; V: TRBV7-2; J: TRBJ1-1; DNA: TGTGCCAGCAGGGGTTTAACGGGAACTGAAGCTTTCTTT; CDR3: CASRGLTGTEAFF
size: NA; D: NA; V: TRBV18; J: TRBJ1-5; DNA: TGTGCCAGCTCACCATCCCCGGGCGGGCAGCCCCAGCATTTT; CDR3: CASSPSPGGQPQHF
size: NA; D: TRBD2; V: TRBV4-3; J: TRBJ2-3; DNA: TGCGCCAGCAGCCAAGACCGGAAGCGGGGGGCAAGCACAGATACGCAGTATTTT; CDR3: CASSQDRKRGASTDTQYF
size: NA; D: NA; V: TRBV28; J: TRBJ2-5; DNA: TGTGCCAGCAGTTTGGTGTCAGTCCAAGAGACCCAGTACTTC; CDR3: CASSLVSVQETQYF
size: NA; D: NA; V: TRBV5-1; J: TRBJ2-3; DNA: TGCGCCAGCAGCTTGCGACAGTTTTTTCCTAACACAGATACGCAGTATTTT; CDR3: CASSLRQFFPNTDTQYF
size: NA; D: NA; V: TRBV29-1; J: TRBJ2-1; DNA: TGCAGCGTTGGGGGATCTACAGGTGGTGAGCAGTTCTTC; CDR3: CSVGGSTGGEQFF
size: NA; D: TRBD1; V: TRBV29-1; J: TRBJ1-2; DNA: TGCAGCGCCCCATACAGGGGGAGAGAAGGCTACACCTTC; CDR3: CSAPYRGREGYTF
size: NA; D: TRBD1; V: TRBV24-1; J: TRBJ2-3; DNA: TGTGCCACCAGTGATTCCTTTTTTGTGGGAGACAGGGGCACAGATACGCAGTATTTT; CDR3: CATSDSFFVGDRGTDTQYF
size: NA; D: NA; V: TRBV27; J: TRBJ1-3; DNA: TGTGCCAGCAGTTTGATTTATGGGACAGGAAACACCATATATTTT; CDR3: CASSLIYGTGNTIYF
size: NA; D: TRBD1; V: TRBV7-2; J: TRBJ2-7; DNA: TGTGCCAGCAGCTTAGCGACAGGGGGCTCCGAGCAGTACTTC; CDR3: CASSLATGGSEQYF
size: NA; D: TRBD1; V: TRBV10-3; J: TRBJ2-3; DNA: TGTGCCATTGACCGAAAACGCCGGACAGGGGGTCCCGATACGCAGTATTTT; CDR3: CAIDRKRRTGGPDTQYF
size: NA; D: NA; V: TRBV2; J: TRBJ1-2; DNA: TGTGCCAGCAGTGAAGGGGGGGATAGCTACACCTTC; CDR3: CASSEGGDSYTF
size: NA; D: NA; V: TRBV10-1; J: TRBJ2-7; DNA: TGCGCCAGCAGTGCCCAGGGTTACGAGCAGTACTTC; CDR3: CASSAQGYEQYF
size: once; D: NA; V: TRBV30; J: TRBJ1-1; DNA: TGTGCCTGGAGTGGGCGGGTAGCTTTCTTT; CDR3: CAWSGRVAFF
size: NA; D: NA; V: TRBV20-1; J: TRBJ1-6; DNA: TGCAGTGCTACTGACGGGATCAATTCACCCCTCCACTTT; CDR3: CSATDGINSPLHF
size: NA; D: TRBD1; V: TRBV7-2; J: TRBJ2-7; DNA: TGTGCCAGCAGCTTAGTCCAGGGGGAAAGATTGGACGAGCAGTACTTC; CDR3: CASSLVQGERLDEQYF
size: NA; D: NA; V: TRBV12-3/TRBV12-4; J: TRBJ1-2; DNA: TGTGCCAGCAGCCCGTCCGGGTGGGGCTACACCTTC; CDR3: CASSPSGWGYTF
size: few; D: NA; V: TRBV19; J: TRBJ1-1; DNA: TGTGCCAGTAGCAACAGGGCTTCGAACACTGAAGCTTTCTTT; CDR3: CASSNRASNTEAFF
size: NA; D: TRBD1; V: TRBV12-5; J: TRBJ2-7; DNA: TGTGCTAGTGGTTCCTCATACAGGGGGCGATACGAGCAGTACTTC; CDR3: CASGSSYRGRYEQYF
size: NA; D: NA; V: TRBV4-1; J: TRBJ1-2; DNA: TGCGCCAGCAGCCGATCAGGGATGGCTGGCTACACCTTC; CDR3: CASSRSGMAGYTF
size: once; D: NA; V: TRBV5-4; J: TRBJ2-3; DNA: TGTGCCAGCAGCTTGGCAACAGGGATCTCAGATACGCAGTATTTT; CDR3: CASSLATGISDTQYF
size: NA; D: NA; V: TRBV27; J: TRBJ1-5; DNA: TGTGCCAGCAGCCGGACCACAGGGCCCAATCAGCCCCAGCATTTT; CDR3: CASSRTTGPNQPQHF
size: NA; D: NA; V: TRBV6-5; J: TRBJ2-2; DNA: TGTGCCAGCAGCCTGGGCCCGAACACCGGGGAGCTGTTTTTT; CDR3: CASSLGPNTGELFF
size: few; D: TRBD1; V: TRBV3-1/TRBV3-2; J: TRBJ1-3; DNA: TGTGCCAGCAGCCAAACAGGGGGTGGAAACACCATATATTTT; CDR3: CASSQTGGGNTIYF
size: once; D: NA; V: TRBV7-9; J: TRBJ2-5; DNA: TGTGCCAGCAGGCTGGGGGCAGGGTCAGAGACCCAGTACTTC; CDR3: CASRLGAGSETQYF
size: NA; D: NA; V: TRBV6-5; J: TRBJ1-2; DNA: TGTGCCAGCAGTTACTCCCAGGCAGCCCCTAACTATGGCTACACCTTC; CDR3: CASSYSQAAPNYGYTF
size: once; D: TRBD2; V: TRBV24-1; J: TRBJ2-3; DNA: TGTGCCACCAGTGATCCTATAGCGGGCCGCACAGATACGCAGTATTTT; CDR3: CATSDPIAGRTDTQYF
size: NA; D: TRBD2; V: TRBV19; J: TRBJ2-1; DNA: TGTGCCAGTAGGGCGACTAGCGGGAGGTCCGCGTTCTTC; CDR3: CASRATSGRSAFF
size: NA; D: TRBD1; V: TRBV5-1; J: TRBJ2-5; DNA: TGCGCCAGCAGCTTTGGTGGACAGGGGTTCCGCCAAGAGACCCAGTACTTC; CDR3: CASSFGGQGFRQETQYF
size: NA; D: NA; V: TRBV7-9; J: TRBJ2-7; DNA: TGTGCCAGCAGCTTAGTAATCTACGAGCAGTACTTC; CDR3: CASSLVIYEQYF